This TCR beta chain was identified during a study of spatial heterogeneity in lung cancer. Regarding the study as a whole: Ubiquitous expanded tumor TCRs appeared in blood more at resection than follow-up.

Each TCR cDNA molecule bore a unique molecular identifier. TCRdb independently ran MiXCR on the 5' RACE reads; one entry per CDR3 protein. The table lists 20,000 to 30,000 distinct CDR3 sequences, roughly 6% of them singletons. As to time point: blood at routine non-recurrence follow-up after resection. Researchers sequenced whole RNA taken from tumor, nontumor lung or frozen PBMC without sorting. For this clonotype: The target antigen is unknown.

This CDR3 is 16 amino acids long. Germline loops: CDR1 SEHNR, CDR2 FQNEAQ (reference sequence). V lost 7 bases and J 0 bases, leaving 13 bases between the germline ends. This sequence originates from a male donor with early-stage non-small cell lung cancer. The chain couples TRBV7-9 to TRBJ2-6, with D possibly TRBD1 on 5 matching bases. The sample was PBMCs, taken at follow-up. CDR3 coding DNA: TGTGCCAGCACCCACCGCAGGGTCTCTGGGGCCAACGTCCTGACTTTC. Translated, it gives CASTHRRVSGANVLTF.